The entry below describes one T cell receptor beta chain. Its antigen is not identified. The junction differs from germline at one of its ends, possibly a read error. The sample comes from a study of T cell repertoires in cytomegalovirus infection. Via MiXCR, TCRdb re-called the reads, giving one row per CDR3 protein. The sample has 30,000 to 40,000 distinct CDR3 sequences; 40% to 65% are singletons. Germline V CDR1 and CDR2: SGHVT, SQSDAQ. There are 15 residues in the CDR3. V gene TRBV7-4 combines with J gene TRBJ1-1; D unclear. Source: CD8+ T cells from cultured PBMCs, taken from culture after CMV antigen stimulation. This receptor was taken from a human donor in good health (CMV status not recorded). Some clones in this sample may be carry-over from other donors' samples. CDR3 DNA sequence: TGTGACAGCAGCTTGCAGCTTTGGGCGAGAAATGAAGCTTTCTTT. This gives the protein CDSSLQLWARNEAFF.